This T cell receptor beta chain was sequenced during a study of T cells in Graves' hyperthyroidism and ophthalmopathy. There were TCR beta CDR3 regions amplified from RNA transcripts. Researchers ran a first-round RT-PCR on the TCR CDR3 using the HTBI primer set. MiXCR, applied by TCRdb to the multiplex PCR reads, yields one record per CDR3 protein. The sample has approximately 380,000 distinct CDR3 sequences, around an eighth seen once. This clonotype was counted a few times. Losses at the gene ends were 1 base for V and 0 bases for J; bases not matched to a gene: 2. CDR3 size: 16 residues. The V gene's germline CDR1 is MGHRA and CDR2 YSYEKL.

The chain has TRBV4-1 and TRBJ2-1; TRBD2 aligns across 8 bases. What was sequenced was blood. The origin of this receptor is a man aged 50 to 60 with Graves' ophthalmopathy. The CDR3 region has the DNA TGCGCCAGCAGCCAAGCAGCGGGAGACTCCTACAATGAGCAGTTCTTC. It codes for CASSQAAGDSYNEQFF.